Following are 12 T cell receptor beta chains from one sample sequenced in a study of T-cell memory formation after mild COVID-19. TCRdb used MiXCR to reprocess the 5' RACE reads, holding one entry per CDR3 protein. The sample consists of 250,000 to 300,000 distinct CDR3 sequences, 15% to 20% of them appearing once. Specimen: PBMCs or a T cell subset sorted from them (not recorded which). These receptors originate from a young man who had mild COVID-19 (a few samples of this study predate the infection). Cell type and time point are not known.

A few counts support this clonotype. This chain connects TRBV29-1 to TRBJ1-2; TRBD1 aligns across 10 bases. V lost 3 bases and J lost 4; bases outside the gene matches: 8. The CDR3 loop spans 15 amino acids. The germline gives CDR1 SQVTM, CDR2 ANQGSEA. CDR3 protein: CSVEALDRGFYGYTF. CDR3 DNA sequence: TGCAGCGTTGAGGCTCTGGACAGGGGGTTCTATGGCTACACCTTC.

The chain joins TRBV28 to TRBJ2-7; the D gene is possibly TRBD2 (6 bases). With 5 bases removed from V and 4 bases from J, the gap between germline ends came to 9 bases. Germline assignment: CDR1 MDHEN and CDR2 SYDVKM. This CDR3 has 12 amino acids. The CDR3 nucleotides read TGTGCCAGCAGTAAGGAGGGTTACGAGCAGTACTTC. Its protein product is CASSKEGYEQYF.

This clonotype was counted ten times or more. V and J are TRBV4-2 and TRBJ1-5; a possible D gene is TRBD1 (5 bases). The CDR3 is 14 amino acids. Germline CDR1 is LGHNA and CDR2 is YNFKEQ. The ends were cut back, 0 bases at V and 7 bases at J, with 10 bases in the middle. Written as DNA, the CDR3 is TGTGCCAGCAGCCAAGATCCGGGGGGACAGCCCCAGCATTTT. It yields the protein CASSQDPGGQPQHF.

The CDR3 loop reads CASSYDLGTGVGEQYV. The CDR3 DNA follows: TGTGCCAGCAGTTACGACCTCGGGACAGGGGTAGGGGAGCAGTACGTC. The chain uses TRBV6-6 and TRBJ2-7, with 10 bases lining up with TRBD1. V was clipped by 2 bases and J by 7 bases; unmatched bases: 11. This CDR3 is 16 amino acids long. In germline, CDR1 is MNHNY, CDR2 SVGAGI (reference sequence).

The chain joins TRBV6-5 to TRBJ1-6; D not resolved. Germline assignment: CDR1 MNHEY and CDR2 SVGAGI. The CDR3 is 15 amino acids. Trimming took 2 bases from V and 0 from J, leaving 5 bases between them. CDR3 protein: CASSYGSSYNSPLHF. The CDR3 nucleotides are TGTGCCAGCAGTTACGGGAGCTCCTATAATTCACCCCTCCACTTT.

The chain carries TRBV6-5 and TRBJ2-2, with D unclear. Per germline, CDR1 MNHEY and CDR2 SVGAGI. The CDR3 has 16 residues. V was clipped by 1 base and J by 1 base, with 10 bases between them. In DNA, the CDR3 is TGTGCCAGCAGTTACTGGAGCTACTTGAACACCGGGGAGCTGTTTTTT. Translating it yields CASSYWSYLNTGELFF.

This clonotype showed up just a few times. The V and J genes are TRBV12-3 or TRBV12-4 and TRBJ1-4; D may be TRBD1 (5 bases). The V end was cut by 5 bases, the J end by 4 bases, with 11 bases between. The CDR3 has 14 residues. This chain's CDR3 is CASSPGGVNEKLFF. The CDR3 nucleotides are TGTGCCAGCAGTCCTGGGGGTGTTAATGAAAAACTGTTTTTT.

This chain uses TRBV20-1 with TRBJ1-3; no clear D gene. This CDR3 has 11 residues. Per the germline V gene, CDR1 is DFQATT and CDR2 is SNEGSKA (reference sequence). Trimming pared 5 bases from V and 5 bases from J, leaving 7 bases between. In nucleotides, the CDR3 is TGCAGTGCTGGGCGAAGAAACACCATATATTTT. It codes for CSAGRRNTIYF.

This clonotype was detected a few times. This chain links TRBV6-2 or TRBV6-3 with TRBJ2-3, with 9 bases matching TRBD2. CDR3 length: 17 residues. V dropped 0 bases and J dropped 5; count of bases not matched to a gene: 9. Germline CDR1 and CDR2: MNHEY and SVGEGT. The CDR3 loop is CASSYSILAGFKDTQYF. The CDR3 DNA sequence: TGTGCCAGCAGTTACTCGATTCTAGCGGGGTTCAAAGATACGCAGTATTTT.

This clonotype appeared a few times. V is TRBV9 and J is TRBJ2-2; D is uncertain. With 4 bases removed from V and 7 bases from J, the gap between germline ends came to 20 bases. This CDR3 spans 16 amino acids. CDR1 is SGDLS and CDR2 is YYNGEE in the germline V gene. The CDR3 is CASSSPRHLSDGELFF. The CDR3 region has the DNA TGTGCCAGCAGCTCCCCAAGACACCTTTCGGACGGGGAGCTGTTTTTT.

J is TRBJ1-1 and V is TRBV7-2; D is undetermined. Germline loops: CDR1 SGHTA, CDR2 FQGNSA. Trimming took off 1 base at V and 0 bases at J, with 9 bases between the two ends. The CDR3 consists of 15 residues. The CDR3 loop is CASSLEYGVNTEAFF. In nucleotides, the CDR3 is TGTGCCAGCAGCTTAGAATACGGGGTGAACACTGAAGCTTTCTTT.

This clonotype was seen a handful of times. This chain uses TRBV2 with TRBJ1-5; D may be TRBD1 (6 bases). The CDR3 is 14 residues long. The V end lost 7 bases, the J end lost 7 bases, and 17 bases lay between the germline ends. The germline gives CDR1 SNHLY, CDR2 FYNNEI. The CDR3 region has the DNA TGTGCCAGCAAGTCAGGGGCGCGAGGGCAGCCCCAGCATTTT. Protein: CASKSGARGQPQHF.